This TCR beta chain was profiled in a study of PD-1 blockade in classical Hodgkin lymphoma. Study overall: Patients had nivolumab dosed at 3 mg/kg, delivered intravenously every 2 weeks. Study-wide results and caveats: Complete responders matched newly diagnosed patients in baseline diversity.

CDR3 length equals 15 residues. Germline CDR1 reads SGHAT; CDR2 reads FQNNGV. Trimming took off 0 bases at V and 6 bases at J, with 11 bases between the two ends. As concerns this clone: The antigen is unknown.

Method: immunoSEQ multiplex PCR; TCRdb's copy keeps in-frame clones and lacks some. The data contain about 110,000 clones, about 89% of them singletons. Every patient experienced relapse after autologous stem cell transplantation, and brentuximab vedotin exposure varied. Complete response, partial response or progressive disease was each patient's best response. The TCR originated in a human donor with classical Hodgkin lymphoma. The sample in question was peripheral blood mononuclear cells (PBMCs), obtained before the second cycle of nivolumab. V usage is TRBV11-2 and J usage is TRBJ2-2; D not certain. CDR3 loop: CASSLELGLSGELFF. CDR3 bases: TGTGCCAGCAGCTTAGAGTTGGGTTTATCCGGGGAGCTGTTTTTT.